The text below deals with one T cell receptor beta chain. Its cognate antigen is unknown. The PCR made use of 60 Vbeta and 13 Jbeta primers. Only in-frame clones appear in the TCRdb table, and some are missing; sequencing was by immunoSEQ multiplex PCR. The data contain some 120,000 clones, around 86% of them singletons. Everyone who donated was a healthy bone marrow donor. The CDR3 is 16 residues long. Germline CDR1 and CDR2: SGHTA and FQGNSA. Trimming took 2 bases from V and 3 from J; bases not matched to a gene: 6. This record belongs to a study of cytomegalovirus exposure and HLA in healthy donors. General observations from the study: A previous analysis found most TCR beta V segments productive roughly 87% or roughly 30% of the time.

Sequencing input: PBMCs. This chain joins TRBV7-2 and TRBJ2-1, with 8 bases fitting TRBD2. The sequence was collected from a woman under 40 in good health and CMV-seronegative. CDR3 in amino acids: CASSLHETSVYNEQFF. In DNA, the CDR3 is TGTGCCAGCAGCTTACATGAGACTAGCGTCTACAATGAGCAGTTCTTC.